These 17 T cell receptor beta chains were all obtained from the same sample, sequenced in a study of cytomegalovirus exposure and HLA in healthy donors. In the PCR, 60 Vbeta and 13 Jbeta primers were used. Repertoires were generated with immunoSEQ multiplex PCR, while TCRdb's copy carries only in-frame clones and drops some. The data show approximately 150,000 clones, over 60% seen once. Material for sequencing was PBMCs. The receptors originated from a man in his forties or fifties in good health and CMV-seronegative.

V is TRBV2 and J is TRBJ2-7; weak D call: TRBD1 (6 bases). Germline CDR1 and CDR2: SNHLY and FYNNEI. This CDR3 is 13 amino acids long. The V gene lost 3 bases and the J gene lost 3 bases, with 9 bases spanning the gap. The DNA of the CDR3 is TGTGCCAGCAGTGAGTTGACAGGCTACGAGCAGTACTTC. This encodes CASSELTGYEQYF.

The table lists this clone with a count of one. The chain combines TRBV4-1 with TRBJ1-4; 9 bases map to TRBD1. This CDR3 is built from 16 residues. CDR1 is MGHRA, CDR2 YSYEKL, per germline. V dropped 1 base and J dropped 7; count of bases not matched to a gene: 7. CDR3 sequence (DNA): TGCGCCAGCAGCCAAGTCTCGACAGGGGGTGGTGAAAAACTGTTTTTT. The encoded protein is CASSQVSTGGGEKLFF.

This clone was recorded once. The V call is TRBV28, the J call TRBJ1-6, with D unresolved. Trimming removed 4 bases from V and 0 bases from J, with 22 bases in between. The CDR3 consists of 20 residues. In germline, CDR1 is MDHEN, CDR2 SYDVKM. CDR3 loop: CASSWEPEWPESSYNSPLHF. The CDR3 DNA follows: TGTGCCAGCAGTTGGGAGCCCGAATGGCCGGAAAGCTCCTATAATTCACCCCTCCACTTT.

V gene TRBV5-1 combines with J gene TRBJ1-4, with 7 positions matching TRBD1. The J segment lost 4 bases and the V segment lost 6 bases, leaving 6 bases of the junction unmatched. The CDR3 runs 14 residues. In germline, CDR1 is SGHRS, CDR2 YFSETQ. CDR3 in amino acids: CASTSGQSNEKLFF. DNA for the CDR3: TGCGCCAGCACCTCGGGACAGAGTAATGAAAAACTGTTTTTT.

Worth noting for this clone: Other DNA sequences of this sample code for an identical CDR3. V is TRBV19 and J is TRBJ2-1, with D possibly matching TRBD2 (6 bases). This CDR3 is 16 amino acids long. Trimming pared 1 base from V and 4 bases from J, leaving 14 bases between. From germline, CDR1 is LNHDA and CDR2 SQIVND (reference sequence). The CDR3, as DNA: TGTGCCAGTAGTATAGCCGCATCCGGAGGGTACAATGAGCAGTTCTTC. Its protein is CASSIAASGGYNEQFF.

V is TRBV10-3 and J is TRBJ2-5, with D possibly TRBD1 on 6 matching bases. Germline values: CDR1 ENHRY, CDR2 SYGVKD. V was cut by 8 bases and J by 0 bases, with 7 bases left in between. The CDR3 sequence is 12 residues long. CDR3 nucleotides: TGTGCCATCCGGGACAACCAAGAGACCCAGTACTTC. The encoded protein is CAIRDNQETQYF.

This clone was detected a few times. This chain connects TRBV6-5 to TRBJ2-1; 8 nucleotides agree with TRBD1. Germline values: CDR1 MNHEY, CDR2 SVGAGI. Unmatched junction bases numbered 9, after V lost 7 bases and J lost 4 bases. This CDR3 spans 15 amino acids. CDR3 residues: CASTATGVRYNEQFF. CDR3 in DNA: TGTGCCAGCACGGCGACAGGGGTACGATACAATGAGCAGTTCTTC.

The chain uses TRBV4-1 and TRBJ2-7; 13 nucleotides agree with TRBD2. The germline gives CDR1 MGHRA, CDR2 YSYEKL. This CDR3 contains 15 residues. After removal of 3 bases from V and 8 bases from J, the junction contained 7 bases not matched to a gene. The CDR3 is CASSQETSGGLKQYF. The CDR3 region has the DNA TGCGCCAGCAGCCAGGAGACTAGCGGGGGGCTTAAGCAGTACTTC.

The CDR3 protein is CASRWTGVYEQYF. In nucleotides, the CDR3 is TGTGCCAGCAGATGGACAGGGGTCTACGAGCAGTACTTC. The genes are TRBV5-8 and TRBJ2-7; 9 nucleotides match TRBD1. This CDR3 spans 13 amino acids. Germline V gene data show CDR1 as SGHTS and CDR2 as YDEGEE. The junction had 3 bases not matched to a gene; V was cut back by 5 bases and J by 3 bases. The full variable domain, in which reference TRBV5-8 and TRBJ2-7 provide the parts outside the CDR3, is EAGVTQSPTHLIKTRGQQATLRCSPISGHTSVYWYQQALGLGLQFLLWYDEGEERNRGNFPPRFSGRQFPNYSSELNVNALELEDSALYLCASRWTGVYEQYFGPGTRLTVT.

This sequence joins TRBV5-3 and TRBJ2-6; TRBD1 agrees at 12 bases. TRBV5-3 is known as an ORF, though its function is uncertain. V trimming: 4 bases; J trimming: 4 bases; junction bases outside the gene matches: 9. The CDR3 loop spans 18 amino acids. The CDR3 loop is CARSPPRDRGRGANVLTF. CDR3 sequence (DNA): TGTGCCAGAAGCCCCCCCCGGGACAGGGGGCGGGGGGCCAACGTCCTGACTTTC.

The rearrangement uses TRBV5-1 and TRBJ2-7; 10 bases line up with TRBD2. Germline CDR1 reads SGHRS; CDR2 reads YFSETQ. The CDR3 sequence is 18 residues long. V shed 0 bases, J shed 1 base, and the junction held 10 bases outside the gene matches. The CDR3 spells CASSLAPASGSWSYEQYF. The DNA for the CDR3 is TGCGCCAGCAGCTTGGCCCCAGCTAGCGGGAGTTGGTCCTACGAGCAGTACTTC.

The V and J genes are TRBV11-2 and TRBJ2-5; tentatively, D is TRBD1 (5 bases). The CDR3 is made up of 16 amino acids. V was trimmed by 5 bases and J by 5 bases, leaving 21 bases between them. Germline CDR1 SGHAT, CDR2 FQNNGV. CDR3 in amino acids: CASSPLGASKGETQYF. The DNA of the CDR3 is TGTGCCAGCAGCCCCCTGGGTGCTTCGAAGGGGGAGACCCAGTACTTC.

This clone has a handful of counts. V usage is TRBV6-6 and J usage is TRBJ2-7; TRBD2 matches at 16 bases. Trimming at V came to 6 bases and at J to 11 bases, leaving 7 bases not matched to a gene. Per the germline V gene, CDR1 is MNHNY and CDR2 is SVGAGI (reference sequence). The CDR3 has 14 amino acids. The CDR3 sequence is CASRPGTSGGAEYF. As DNA, the CDR3 is TGTGCCAGCAGACCAGGGACTAGCGGGGGGGCGGAGTACTTC.

The rearrangement uses TRBV28 and TRBJ2-5; perhaps TRBD2 as D (6 bases). This CDR3 has 13 residues. V was trimmed by 8 bases and J by 1 base, leaving 11 bases between them. CDR1 is MDHEN and CDR2 is SYDVKM in the germline V gene. CDR3 in amino acids: CASETSSQETQYF. The CDR3 bases are TGTGCCAGCGAAACTAGCAGCCAAGAGACCCAGTACTTC.

This chain links TRBV7-9 with TRBJ2-3; D ambiguous. The CDR3 contains 17 residues. V was shortened by 5 bases and J by 0 bases, with 18 bases between the two germline ends. CDR1 and CDR2 (germline): SEHNR, FQNEAQ (reference sequence). CDR3 bases: TGTGCCAGCAGCACTCACCCGGCGGAGATAAGCACAGATACGCAGTATTTT. Amino acid sequence: CASSTHPAEISTDTQYF.

This rearrangement joins TRBV15 to TRBJ2-5; no clear D. The J call may be mistaken, given a closer DNA end match to TRBJ2-7. CDR1 LNHNV and CDR2 YYDKDF come from the germline V gene (reference sequence). The CDR3 has 14 amino acids. The CDR3 region has the DNA TGTGCCACCAGCGAAGACTGGAATTCCTACGAGCAGTACTTC. Its translation: CATSEDWNSYEQYF.

The chain recombines TRBV19 with TRBJ1-2; D uncertain. Germline V lookup: CDR1 LNHDA, CDR2 SQIVND (reference sequence). The CDR3 contains 14 residues. V dropped 7 bases and J dropped 5 bases, with 17 bases sitting between them. The CDR3, as DNA: TGTGCCAGTACCGAACAGCCTTTTAGATATGGCTACACCTTC. It translates to CASTEQPFRYGYTF.